The clone carrying this T cell receptor beta chain came up a few times. The antigen is unknown. The sample originates from a study of shared clonotypes between healthy human individuals. Sequencing was performed with immunoSEQ multiplex PCR; in TCRdb, only in-frame clones are kept and a portion is missing. The sample yields approximately 940,000 clones, approximately 76% seen once. The CD4+ fraction was divided into a CD45RA+ naive subset and a CD45RA-negative memory subset. V was shortened by 0 bases and J by 0 bases, with 8 bases between the two germline ends. CDR1 LNHNV and CDR2 YYDKDF come from the germline V gene (reference sequence). The CDR3 loop spans 15 amino acids. The study, taken as a whole, reports: Genetic and exposure-history diversity was limited by the small donor number.

Input material: memory CD4+ T cells sorted from blood. The subset here: CD45RA-negative fraction. The gene calls are TRBV15 and TRBJ2-5, with unresolved D. The sequence came from a man between 18 and 29 years old in good health. The CDR3 loop reads CATSRDFGYQETQYF. The CDR3 region has the DNA TGTGCCACCAGCAGAGATTTCGGATACCAAGAGACCCAGTACTTC.